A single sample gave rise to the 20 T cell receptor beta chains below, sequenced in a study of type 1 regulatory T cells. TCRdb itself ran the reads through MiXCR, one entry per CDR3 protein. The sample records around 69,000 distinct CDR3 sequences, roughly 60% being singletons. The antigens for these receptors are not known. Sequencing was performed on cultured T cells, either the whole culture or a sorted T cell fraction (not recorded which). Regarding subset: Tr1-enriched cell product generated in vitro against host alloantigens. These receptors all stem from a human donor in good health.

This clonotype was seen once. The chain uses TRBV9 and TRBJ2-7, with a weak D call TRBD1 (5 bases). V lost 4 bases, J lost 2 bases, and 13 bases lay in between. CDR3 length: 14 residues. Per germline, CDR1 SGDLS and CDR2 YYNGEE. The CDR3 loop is CASSPNVDTYEQYF. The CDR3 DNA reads TGTGCCAGCAGCCCCAACGTGGACACCTACGAGCAGTACTTC. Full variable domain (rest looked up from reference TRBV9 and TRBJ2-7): DSGVTQTPKHLITATGQRVTLRCSPRSGDLSVYWYQQSLDQGLQFLIQYYNGEERAKGNILERFSAQQFPDLHSELNLSSLELGDSALYFCASSPNVDTYEQYFGPGTRLTVT.

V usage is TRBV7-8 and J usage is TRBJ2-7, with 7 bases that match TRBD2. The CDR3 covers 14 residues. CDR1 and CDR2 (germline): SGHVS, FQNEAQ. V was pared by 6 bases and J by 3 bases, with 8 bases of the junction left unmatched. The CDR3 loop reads CASSTGTTNYEQYF. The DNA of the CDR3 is TGTGCCAGCAGTACCGGGACTACAAACTACGAGCAGTACTTC.

This CDR3 is CASSQESTSAQYF. CDR3 sequence (DNA): TGCGCCAGCAGCCAAGAGTCGACTAGCGCGCAGTATTTT. The chain recombines TRBV4-1 with TRBJ2-3, with TRBD2 matching 8 bases. CDR1 is MGHRA and CDR2 is YSYEKL in the germline V gene. The V and J ends lost 0 bases and 10 bases, in that order; junction bases with no gene match: 3. The CDR3 totals 13 residues.

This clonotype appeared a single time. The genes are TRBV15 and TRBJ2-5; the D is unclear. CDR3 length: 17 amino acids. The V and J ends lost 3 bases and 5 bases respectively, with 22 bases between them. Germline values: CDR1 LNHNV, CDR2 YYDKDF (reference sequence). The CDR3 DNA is TGTGCCACCAGCAGTGGAGTGGCAAACAAGGTTTCGGAGACCCAGTACTTC. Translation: CATSSGVANKVSETQYF.

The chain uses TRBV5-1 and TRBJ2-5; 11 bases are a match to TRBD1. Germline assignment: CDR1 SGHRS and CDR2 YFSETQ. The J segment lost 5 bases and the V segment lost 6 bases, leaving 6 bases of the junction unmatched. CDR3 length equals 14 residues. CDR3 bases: TGCGCCAGCACCGAGGGACAGGGGGAGGAGACCCAGTACTTC. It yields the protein CASTEGQGEETQYF.

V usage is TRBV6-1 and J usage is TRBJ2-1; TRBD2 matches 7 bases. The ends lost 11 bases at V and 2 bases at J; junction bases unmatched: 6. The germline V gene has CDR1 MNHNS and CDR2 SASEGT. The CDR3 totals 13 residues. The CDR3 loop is CACGGSPYNEQFF. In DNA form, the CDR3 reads TGTGCCTGCGGCGGGAGCCCCTACAATGAGCAGTTCTTC.

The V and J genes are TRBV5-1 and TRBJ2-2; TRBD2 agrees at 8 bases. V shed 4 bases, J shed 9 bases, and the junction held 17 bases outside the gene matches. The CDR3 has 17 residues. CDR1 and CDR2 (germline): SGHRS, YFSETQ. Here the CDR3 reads CASSLIFSTGGRRELFF. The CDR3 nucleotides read TGCGCCAGCAGCCTGATTTTTTCGACGGGGGGGAGAAGGGAGCTGTTTTTT.

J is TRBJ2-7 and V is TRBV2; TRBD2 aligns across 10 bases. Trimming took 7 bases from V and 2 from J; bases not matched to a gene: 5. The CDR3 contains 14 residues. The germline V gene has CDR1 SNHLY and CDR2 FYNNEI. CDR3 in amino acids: CASTEREGPYEQYF. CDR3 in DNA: TGTGCCAGCACAGAGCGGGAGGGCCCCTACGAGCAGTACTTC.

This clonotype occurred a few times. Here the CDR3 reads CASSTGSNTQYF. In DNA form, the CDR3 reads TGTGCCAGCAGCACGGGGTCCAATACGCAGTATTTT. This chain joins TRBV7-3 and TRBJ2-3; TRBD2 might be the D (5 bases). V dropped 5 bases and J dropped 7 bases, with 10 bases sitting between them. The CDR3 covers 12 residues. Germline V gene lookup returns CDR1 SGHTA and CDR2 FQGTGA.

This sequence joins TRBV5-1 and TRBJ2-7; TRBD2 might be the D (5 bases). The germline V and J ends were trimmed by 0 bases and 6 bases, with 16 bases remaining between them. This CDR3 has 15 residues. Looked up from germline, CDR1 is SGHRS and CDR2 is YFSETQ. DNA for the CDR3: TGCGCCAGCAGCTTGGCTCTTACGGGAAGTACCGAGCAGTACTTC. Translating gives CASSLALTGSTEQYF.

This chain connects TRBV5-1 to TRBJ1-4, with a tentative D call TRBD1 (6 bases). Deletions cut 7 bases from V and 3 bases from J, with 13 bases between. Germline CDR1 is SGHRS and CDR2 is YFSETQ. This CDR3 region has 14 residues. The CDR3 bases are TGCGCCAGCGCCTTTACAGGGTCTAATGAAAAACTGTTTTTT. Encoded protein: CASAFTGSNEKLFF.

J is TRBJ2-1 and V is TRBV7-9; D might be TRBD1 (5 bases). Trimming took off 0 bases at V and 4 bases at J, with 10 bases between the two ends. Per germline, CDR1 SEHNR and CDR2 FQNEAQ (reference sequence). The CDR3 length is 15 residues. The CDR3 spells CASSLAGAGYNEQFF. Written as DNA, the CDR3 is TGTGCCAGCAGCTTAGCGGGCGCAGGGTACAATGAGCAGTTCTTC.

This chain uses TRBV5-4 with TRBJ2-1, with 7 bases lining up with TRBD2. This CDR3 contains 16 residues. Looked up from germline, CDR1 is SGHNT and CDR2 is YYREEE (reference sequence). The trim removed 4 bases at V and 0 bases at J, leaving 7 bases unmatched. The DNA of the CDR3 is TGTGCCAGCAGCGGAACTAGCGTAAGCTCCTACAATGAGCAGTTCTTC. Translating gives CASSGTSVSSYNEQFF.

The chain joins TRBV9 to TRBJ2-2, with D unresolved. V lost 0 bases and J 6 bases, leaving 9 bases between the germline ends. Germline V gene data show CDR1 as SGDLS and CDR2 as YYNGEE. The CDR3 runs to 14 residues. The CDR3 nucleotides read TGTGCCAGCAGCGTAGATTCCGTTCCCGGGGAGCTGTTTTTT. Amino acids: CASSVDSVPGELFF.

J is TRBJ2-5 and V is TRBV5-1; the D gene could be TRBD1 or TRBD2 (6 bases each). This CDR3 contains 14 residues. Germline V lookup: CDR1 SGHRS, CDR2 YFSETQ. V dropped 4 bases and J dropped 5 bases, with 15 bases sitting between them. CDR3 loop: CASSAVGGRETQYF. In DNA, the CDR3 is TGCGCCAGCAGCGCAGTAGGGGGGCGTGAGACCCAGTACTTC.

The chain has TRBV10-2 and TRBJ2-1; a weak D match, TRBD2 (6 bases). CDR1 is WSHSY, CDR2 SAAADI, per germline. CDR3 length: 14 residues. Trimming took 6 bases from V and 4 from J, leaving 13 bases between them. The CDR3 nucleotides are TGCGCCAGCAGACCTAGCGCACAATACAATGAGCAGTTCTTC. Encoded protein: CASRPSAQYNEQFF.

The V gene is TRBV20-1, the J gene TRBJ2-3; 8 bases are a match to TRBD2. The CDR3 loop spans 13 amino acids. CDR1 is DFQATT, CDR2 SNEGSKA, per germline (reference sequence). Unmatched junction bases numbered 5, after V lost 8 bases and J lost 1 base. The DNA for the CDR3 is TGCAGTAAAGCGGGAGAAGGCACAGATACGCAGTATTTT. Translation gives CSKAGEGTDTQYF.

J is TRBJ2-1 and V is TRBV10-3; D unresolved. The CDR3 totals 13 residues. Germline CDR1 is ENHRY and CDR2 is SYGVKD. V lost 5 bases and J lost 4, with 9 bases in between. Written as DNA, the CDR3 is TGTGCCATCAGTCGGACGGAATACAATGAGCAGTTCTTC. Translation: CAISRTEYNEQFF.

CDR3 in DNA: TGTGCCAGCAGTTACAACTACGAGCAGTACTTC. This translates into CASSYNYEQYF. V usage is TRBV6-6 and J usage is TRBJ2-7; D is ambiguous. This CDR3 contains 11 residues. Trimming took off 2 bases at V and 3 bases at J, with 2 bases between the two ends. CDR1 is MNHNY, CDR2 SVGAGI, per germline (reference sequence).

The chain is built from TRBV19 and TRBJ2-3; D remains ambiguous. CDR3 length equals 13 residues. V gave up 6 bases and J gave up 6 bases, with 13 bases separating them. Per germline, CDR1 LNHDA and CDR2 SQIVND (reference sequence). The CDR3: CASSRLRADTQYF. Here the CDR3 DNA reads TGTGCCAGTAGCCGACTTAGGGCGGATACGCAGTATTTT.